One sample yielded the 32 T cell receptor beta chains listed below, sequenced in a study of naive and memory T cell subsets. An equimolar mix of two oligonucleotides served as the beta constant-region primer for TRBC1 and TRBC2. TCRdb analysed the UMI-ligation and nested PCR reads with MiXCR anew, one entry per CDR3 protein. The table records 37,000 or so distinct CDR3 sequences, about 14% of them present only once. Sequenced material: effector memory CD4+ T cells from blood. Subset of the sample: effector memory, CD45RA- CD27-. The receptors were sampled from a human donor in good health.

The rearrangement uses TRBV7-2 and TRBJ2-3, with D perhaps TRBD2 (6 bases). Trimming left V 6 bases short and J 14 bases short, with 21 bases between. CDR3 length: 13 residues. CDR1 and CDR2 from the germline V gene are SGHTA and FQGNSA. This chain's CDR3 is CASSQEIAEGRYF. Here the CDR3 DNA reads TGTGCCAGCAGTCAGGAGATAGCGGAGGGGAGGTATTTT.

This clonotype appeared many times. The chain carries TRBV7-9 and TRBJ2-7; D is uncertain. Germline loops: CDR1 SEHNR, CDR2 FQNEAQ (reference sequence). The CDR3 has 13 amino acids. V lost 7 bases to trimming and J lost 5 bases, with 15 bases between them. The CDR3 region has the DNA TGTGCCAGCACCCCAGACAAAAGCAACGAGCAGTACTTC. Translating it yields CASTPDKSNEQYF. Full variable domain (missing parts from reference TRBV7-9 and TRBJ2-7): DTGVSQNPRHKITKRGQNVTFRCDPISEHNRLYWYRQTLGQGPEFLTYFQNEAQLEKSRLLSDRFSAERPKGSFSTLEIQRTEQGDSAMYLCASTPDKSNEQYFGPGTRLTVT.

There are many counts of this clonotype. The V and J genes are TRBV7-2 and TRBJ2-3; a weak D match, TRBD2 (6 bases). The CDR3 is 15 residues long. V gave up 5 bases and J gave up 2 bases, with 14 bases separating them. The germline V gene has CDR1 SGHTA and CDR2 FQGNSA. CDR3 DNA: TGTGCCAGCAGCCCTAACGGGGGATACACAGATACGCAGTATTTT. Its translation is CASSPNGGYTDTQYF.

This clonotype came up many times. The V and J genes are TRBV7-2 and TRBJ2-3, with 7 bases identical to TRBD2. This CDR3 is 15 amino acids long. V shed 4 bases and J 2 bases; nucleotides not matched to a gene: 6. Germline V lookup: CDR1 SGHTA, CDR2 FQGNSA. The CDR3 reads CASSSGLGYTDTQYF. DNA for the CDR3: TGTGCCAGCAGCTCTGGACTAGGTTACACAGATACGCAGTATTTT.

This clonotype was found many times. The rearrangement links TRBV4-1 to TRBJ1-1; 7 nucleotides agree with TRBD1. Trimming cost V 3 bases and J 1 base; bases outside gene matches: 8. Germline loops: CDR1 MGHRA, CDR2 YSYEKL. The CDR3 spans 16 residues. The DNA for the CDR3 is TGCGCCAGCAGCCAGGGCAGACAGGGAGGGAACACTGAAGCTTTCTTT. This gives the protein CASSQGRQGGNTEAFF.

This chain links TRBV4-3 with TRBJ1-1; D might be TRBD1 (5 bases). Germline V gene sequence: CDR1 LGHNA, CDR2 YSLEER. Trimming removed 0 bases at V and 1 base at J, with 9 bases between. CDR3 length: 15 residues. CDR3 region: CASSQDPGRNTEAFF. In DNA form, the CDR3 reads TGCGCCAGCAGCCAAGATCCAGGGAGGAACACTGAAGCTTTCTTT.

This clonotype was counted between two and nine times. The V call is TRBV20-1, the J call TRBJ1-4, with D possibly matching TRBD1 (6 bases). Trimming shortened V by 3 bases and J by 4 bases, and 9 bases separated the two germline ends. The CDR3 runs 13 residues. Germline lookup yields CDR1 DFQATT and CDR2 SNEGSKA (reference sequence). CDR3 sequence (DNA): TGCAGTGCTAGGGACAGAGTTAATGAAAAACTGTTTTTT. Translation: CSARDRVNEKLFF.

This clonotype showed up just a few times. This chain joins TRBV6-5 and TRBJ2-5; D is unclear. Trimming cost V 2 bases and J 0 bases, with 7 bases left between them. CDR3 length: 14 residues. Germline CDR1 MNHEY, CDR2 SVGAGI. In DNA form, the CDR3 reads TGTGCCAGCAGTTACGGCTCTAACCAAGAGACCCAGTACTTC. Its translation: CASSYGSNQETQYF.

This clonotype is classed as medium-sized. The chain employs TRBV28 and TRBJ2-7; no clear D gene. CDR1 is MDHEN, CDR2 SYDVKM, per germline. Between the trimmed V and J ends, which lost 7 bases and 0 bases, there was a span of 16 bases. This CDR3 contains 15 residues. The CDR3 coding sequence is TGTGCCAGCAACAACCCCCCGGCTAGCTCCTACGAGCAGTACTTC. Translating it yields CASNNPPASSYEQYF.

In its sample, this clonotype was seen a few times. The chain is built from TRBV15 and TRBJ1-1; D unresolved. Germline V gives CDR1 LNHNV, CDR2 YYDKDF (reference sequence). Trimming cost V 0 bases and J 4 bases, with 9 bases left between them. CDR3 length equals 14 residues. The CDR3 DNA reads TGTGCCACCAGCAGAGACAGTCTCCGCACTGAAGCTTTCTTT. Translating it yields CATSRDSLRTEAFF. The variable domain in full, completed from reference TRBV15 and TRBJ1-1, reads DAMVIQNPRYQVTQFGKPVTLSCSQTLNHNVMYWYQQKSSQAPKLLFHYYDKDFNNEADTPDNFQSRRPNTSFCFLDIRSPGLGDTAMYLCATSRDSLRTEAFFGQGTRLTVV.

On this clonotype itself: This may be a read error, as it is one base from a much larger clone. The V and J genes are TRBV6-1 and TRBJ2-1; 8 bases are a match to TRBD2. V shed 4 bases, J shed 9 bases, and the junction held 11 bases outside the gene matches. CDR1 and CDR2 (germline): MNHNS, SASEGT. The CDR3 has 15 amino acids. CDR3 sequence: CASSVAGLVITEQFF. The CDR3 bases are TGTGCCAGCAGTGTGGCGGGACTAGTAATCACTGAGCAGTTCTTC.

The chain carries TRBV7-2 and TRBJ2-3; TRBD2 matches 11 bases. This CDR3 spans 15 amino acids. Per the germline V gene, CDR1 is SGHTA and CDR2 is FQGNSA. V dropped 5 bases and J dropped 0; count of bases not matched to a gene: 1. In DNA form, the CDR3 reads TGTGCCAGCAGCCGGACTAGCGGGAGCACAGATACGCAGTATTTT. This codes for CASSRTSGSTDTQYF.

In its sample, this clonotype ranks as medium-sized. V and J are TRBV6-2 or TRBV6-3 and TRBJ2-1, with 9 bases fitting TRBD2. Germline CDR1 and CDR2: MNHEY and SVGEGT. The V gene end was trimmed by 1 base and the J gene end by 6 bases; junction bases not matched to a gene: 16. The CDR3 is 19 residues long. In nucleotides, the CDR3 is TGTGCCAGCAGTTACTTGGGTGGTAGCGGGAGAACCCCGGTCAATGAGCAGTTCTTC. This sequence encodes CASSYLGGSGRTPVNEQFF.

The J gene is TRBJ2-2, the V gene TRBV12-3 or TRBV12-4; D may be TRBD1 (6 bases). CDR3 size: 16 residues. Deletions cut 4 bases from V and 7 bases from J, with 19 bases between. The CDR3 coding sequence is TGTGCCAGCAGTTCCTACAGGGAGCCGACGGTCGGGGAGCTGTTTTTT. Translating gives CASSSYREPTVGELFF.

In its sample, this clonotype was seen a few times. The chain uses TRBV20-1 and TRBJ2-7; tentatively, D is TRBD1 (6 bases). With 2 bases removed from V and 7 bases from J, the gap between germline ends came to 15 bases. Germline assignment: CDR1 DFQATT and CDR2 SNEGSKA (reference sequence). The CDR3 has 13 residues. The CDR3 protein is CSARYQGLGEQYF. The CDR3 nucleotides read TGCAGTGCTAGATACCAGGGGTTGGGAGAGCAGTACTTC.

V gene TRBV3-1 combines with J gene TRBJ2-1; D is possibly TRBD2 (6 bases). This CDR3 contains 16 residues. Trimming left V 2 bases short and J 9 bases short, with 20 bases between. Per the germline V gene, CDR1 is LGHDT and CDR2 is YNNKEL (reference sequence). The CDR3 loop reads CASSQNLAWTGGEQFF. CDR3 coding DNA: TGTGCCAGCAGCCAAAATCTAGCGTGGACCGGGGGTGAGCAGTTCTTC.

A remark on this clonotype: The junction departs from germline at one end; a sequencing error may be responsible. The CDR3 spells CDSSLGYDTQYF. In nucleotides, the CDR3 is TGTGACAGCAGCTTAGGGTACGATACGCAGTATTTT. The chain is built from TRBV11-2 and TRBJ2-3; D is ambiguous. There are 12 residues in the CDR3. The germline gives CDR1 SGHAT, CDR2 FQNNGV. Supplemented by reference TRBV11-2 and TRBJ2-3, the full variable domain reads EAGVAQSPRYKIIEKRQSVAFWCNPISGHATLYWYQQILGQGPKLLIQFQNNGVVDDSQLPKDRFSAERLKGVDSTLKIQPAKLEDSAVYLCDSSLGYDTQYFGPGTRLTVL.

This clonotype was counted only a few times. This rearrangement joins TRBV29-1 to TRBJ2-1, with D perhaps matching TRBD1 (5 bases). CDR1 is SQVTM and CDR2 is ANQGSEA in the germline V gene. This CDR3 contains 14 residues. Trimming shortened V by 1 base and J by 7 bases, and 14 bases separated the two germline ends. The CDR3 here is CSVEGGSGANEQFF. The DNA of the CDR3 is TGCAGCGTTGAAGGTGGGTCTGGGGCGAATGAGCAGTTCTTC.

This clonotype was seen repeatedly, ten times or more. The V call is TRBV7-2, the J call TRBJ2-7; 11 bases are a match to TRBD2. The germline V gene has CDR1 SGHTA and CDR2 FQGNSA. Losses at the gene ends were 3 bases for V and 3 bases for J; bases not matched to a gene: 4. The CDR3 covers 15 residues. CDR3 bases: TGTGCCAGCAGCTTTGGGACTAGCGGATACTACGAGCAGTACTTC. It encodes CASSFGTSGYYEQYF.

This clonotype is categorized as medium-sized (0.01 to 0.1%). The chain has TRBV20-1 and TRBJ2-3, with D unresolved. Germline lookup yields CDR1 DFQATT and CDR2 SNEGSKA (reference sequence). Trimming left V 6 bases short and J 0 bases short, with 13 bases between. The CDR3 loop spans 14 amino acids. CDR3 nucleotide sequence: TGCAGTGCGAGGCTACAGCCTAGCACAGATACGCAGTATTTT. This translates into CSARLQPSTDTQYF.

The genes are TRBV7-9 and TRBJ2-7, with 11 bases lining up with TRBD2. The ends lost 5 bases at V and 0 bases at J; junction bases unmatched: 3. This CDR3 contains 15 residues. The germline V gene encodes CDR1 SEHNR and CDR2 FQNEAQ (reference sequence). CDR3 in DNA: TGTGCCAGCAGCGCGGGACTAGCGGTCTCCTACGAGCAGTACTTC. It specifies CASSAGLAVSYEQYF.

This clonotype was seen many times. The rearrangement links TRBV2 to TRBJ2-5, with D perhaps TRBD1 or TRBD2 (5 bases each). This CDR3 has 15 amino acids. Trimming shortened V by 8 bases and J by 2 bases, and 18 bases separated the two germline ends. The germline CDR1 and CDR2 sequences are SNHLY and FYNNEI. The CDR3 loop reads CASHSPGAVQETQYF. The CDR3 DNA follows: TGTGCCAGCCATAGCCCCGGGGCGGTTCAAGAGACCCAGTACTTC.

The chain couples TRBV5-4 to TRBJ2-3; 8 bases map to TRBD1. The CDR3 is made up of 15 amino acids. V lost 4 bases to trimming and J lost 2 bases; unmatched junction nucleotides: 6. Germline V CDR1 and CDR2: SGHNT, YYREEE (reference sequence). The DNA for the CDR3 is TGTGCCAGCAGCCCCGGGACAGGAACCACAGATACGCAGTATTTT. Its protein product is CASSPGTGTTDTQYF.

In this sample, this clonotype turned up many times. The chain couples TRBV5-5 to TRBJ1-2; no firm D call. Trimming took 0 bases from V and 0 from J, leaving 6 bases between them. Germline V gene data show CDR1 as SGHKS and CDR2 as YYEKEE (reference sequence). CDR3 size: 14 residues. The CDR3 DNA is TGTGCCAGCAGCTTGGGTTGGGCTAACTATGGCTACACCTTC. It yields the protein CASSLGWANYGYTF.

This clonotype was seen ten or more times. V gene TRBV10-3 combines with J gene TRBJ2-7, with 10 positions matching TRBD1. The CDR3 has 13 amino acids. The junction had 7 bases not matched to a gene; V was cut back by 7 bases and J by 7 bases. Germline lookup yields CDR1 ENHRY and CDR2 SYGVKD. CDR3 in DNA: TGTGCCATCACCGGAGGACAGGGGGGAGAGCAGTACTTC. Its translation is CAITGGQGGEQYF.

The genes are TRBV4-1 and TRBJ2-7; unclear D gene. Per the germline V gene, CDR1 is MGHRA and CDR2 is YSYEKL. The V gene lost 5 bases and the J gene lost 4 bases, with 18 bases spanning the gap. The CDR3 is made up of 15 amino acids. The CDR3 spells CASSLTLSLEYEQYF. CDR3 DNA: TGCGCCAGCAGCTTAACTCTTTCGTTAGAGTACGAGCAGTACTTC.

The chain uses TRBV9 and TRBJ2-7; TRBD2 aligns across 8 bases. The germline gives CDR1 SGDLS, CDR2 YYNGEE. CDR3 size: 15 residues. Unmatched junction bases numbered 9, after V lost 4 bases and J lost 3 bases. The DNA of the CDR3 is TGTGCCAGCAGCAAGATAGCGGGACCTGACTACGAGCAGTACTTC. Translated, it gives CASSKIAGPDYEQYF.

This clonotype was detected only a few times. The chain joins TRBV5-1 to TRBJ2-5; 7 bases map to TRBD1. Trimming removed 3 bases from V and 2 bases from J; junction bases left unmatched: 7. The CDR3 length is 15 residues. Germline CDR1 SGHRS, CDR2 YFSETQ. DNA of the CDR3: TGCGCCAGCAGCTCGGGACAGAACAATCAAGAGACCCAGTACTTC. Amino acids: CASSSGQNNQETQYF.

The genes are TRBV6-2 or TRBV6-3 and TRBJ1-1; 7 nucleotides line up with TRBD1. CDR3 length equals 15 residues. CDR1 MNHEY and CDR2 SVGEGT come from the germline V gene. Germline trimming cut 6 bases from V and 5 bases from J; bases unmatched to any gene: 12. CDR3 loop: CASRRTGDWGTEAFF. The CDR3 DNA is TGTGCCAGCAGGAGGACAGGCGATTGGGGAACTGAAGCTTTCTTT.

In this sample, this clonotype turned up many times. The chain has TRBV7-6 and TRBJ2-1; D may be TRBD1 (5 bases). V dropped 5 bases and J dropped 0 bases, with 14 bases sitting between them. From germline, CDR1 is SGHVS and CDR2 FNYEAQ. The CDR3 is 16 residues long. DNA of the CDR3: TGTGCCAGCAGCCGTAGGGGTCGGAGCTCCTACAATGAGCAGTTCTTC. It encodes CASSRRGRSSYNEQFF.

J is TRBJ1-3 and V is TRBV19, with D unclear. With 7 bases removed from V and 0 bases from J, the gap between germline ends came to 10 bases. Germline V gene lookup returns CDR1 LNHDA and CDR2 SQIVND (reference sequence). The CDR3 length is 14 residues. The CDR3 coding sequence is TGTGCCAGTACTCTACAGTTCTCTGGAAACACCATATATTTT. This encodes CASTLQFSGNTIYF.

V is TRBV6-2 or TRBV6-3 and J is TRBJ1-5; D gene unclear. V gave up 2 bases and J gave up 2 bases, with 10 bases separating them. The germline V gene encodes CDR1 MNHEY and CDR2 SVGEGT. This CDR3 region has 15 residues. CDR3 nucleotide sequence: TGTGCCAGCAGTTACGAGGGAAGCGGCAATCAGCCCCAGCATTTT. This codes for CASSYEGSGNQPQHF.